These 9 T cell receptor beta chains were sequenced from one sample in a study of blood T cell repertoires in COVID-19. Some clones are missing from TCRdb's copy, which holds only in-frame ones; the method was immunoSEQ multiplex PCR. The data contain fewer than 85,000 clones, more than 60% of them singletons. The sequencing sample was made of peripheral blood. The receptors come from a man in his 60s with acute or convalescent COVID-19.

Only a few counts were recorded for this clone. The V gene is TRBV18, the J gene TRBJ2-7; 7 positions agree with TRBD1. Germline V gene sequence: CDR1 KGHSH, CDR2 LQKENI. V gave up 3 bases and J gave up 6 bases; unmatched junction bases: 8. CDR3 size: 14 residues. The DNA for the CDR3 is TGTGCCAGCTCACCCCTAGGACAGGCCGGCGAGCAGTACGTC. Translation: CASSPLGQAGEQYV.

V and J are TRBV2 and TRBJ2-7; D is unclear. Trimming took off 3 bases at V and 3 bases at J, with 6 bases between the two ends. CDR1 is SNHLY and CDR2 is FYNNEI in the germline V gene. This CDR3 region has 12 residues. The CDR3 DNA is TGTGCCAGCAGTGAGGGCAGCTACGAGCAGTACGTC. Translating gives CASSEGSYEQYV.

This clone is termed medium-sized. This sequence joins TRBV5-1 and TRBJ2-5, with D perhaps matching TRBD2 (6 bases). The CDR3 runs to 16 residues. V lost 0 bases and J 2 bases, leaving 14 bases between the germline ends. Germline assignment: CDR1 SGHRS and CDR2 YFSETQ. The CDR3 nucleotides are TGCGCCAGCAGCTTGGATCCCGGGACTCTTCAAGAGACCCAGTACTTC. Amino acid sequence: CASSLDPGTLQETQYF.

This rearrangement joins TRBV6-1 to TRBJ1-4; D uncertain. The V and J ends lost 3 bases and 0 bases respectively, with 14 bases between them. The CDR3 covers 17 residues. Germline values: CDR1 MNHNS, CDR2 SASEGT. CDR3 bases: TGTGCCAGCAGTGATCGGCAGCGAGTTGCAACTAATGAAAAACTGTTTTTT. Residues: CASSDRQRVATNEKLFF.

To note about this clone: The same CDR3 also results from other DNA sequences found in this sample. The genes are TRBV5-1 and TRBJ1-2, with 7 positions matching TRBD1. V was clipped by 0 bases and J by 0 bases; unmatched bases: 2. Germline loops: CDR1 SGHRS, CDR2 YFSETQ. CDR3 size: 15 residues. CDR3 sequence reads: CASSLAGTANYGYTF. CDR3 nucleotides: TGCGCCAGCAGCTTGGCCGGGACAGCTAACTATGGCTACACCTTC.

The V call is TRBV12-3 or TRBV12-4, the J call TRBJ2-5; weak D call: TRBD1 (5 bases). The CDR3 runs to 13 residues. The V gene lost 3 bases and the J gene lost 5 bases, with 10 bases spanning the gap. The CDR3 sequence is CASSLAGSETQYF. CDR3 nucleotides: TGTGCCAGCAGTTTGGCAGGGTCCGAGACCCAGTACTTC.

J is TRBJ2-2 and V is TRBV5-4; 7 bases match TRBD1. The CDR3 has 15 amino acids. Looked up from germline, CDR1 is SGHNT and CDR2 is YYREEE (reference sequence). Trimming at V came to 4 bases and at J to 6 bases, leaving 9 bases not matched to a gene. The CDR3 loop reads CASSPPPTGSGELFF. The CDR3 region has the DNA TGTGCCAGCAGCCCCCCCCCGACAGGGTCCGGGGAGCTGTTTTTT.

The V and J genes are TRBV28 and TRBJ1-3; TRBD1 agrees at 8 bases. V lost 6 bases to trimming and J lost 4 bases; unmatched junction nucleotides: 2. The germline CDR1 and CDR2 sequences are MDHEN and SYDVKM. The CDR3 spans 13 residues. The CDR3 DNA reads as TGTGCCAGCAGCGGGACAGGCGGAAACACCATATATTTT. It encodes CASSGTGGNTIYF.

The chain uses TRBV19 and TRBJ2-7, with TRBD1 matching over 7 bases. The CDR3 covers 13 residues. The V gene end was trimmed by 10 bases and the J gene end by 0 bases; junction bases not matched to a gene: 6. Looked up from germline, CDR1 is LNHDA and CDR2 is SQIVND (reference sequence). CDR3 sequence (DNA): TGTGCCACTCAGGGGGAAAGCTCCTACGAGCAGTACTTC. Translating gives CATQGESSYEQYF. Full variable domain (missing parts from reference TRBV19 and TRBJ2-7): DGGITQSPKYLFRKEGQNVTLSCEQNLNHDAMYWYRQDPGQGLRLIYYSQIVNDFQKGDIAEGYSVSREKKESFPLTVTSAQKNPTAFYLCATQGESSYEQYFGPGTRLTVT.